Each of the 30 T cell receptor beta chains below was sequenced from the same sample in a study of T-cell reconstitution after alpha-beta-depleted transplantation in children. Unique molecular identifiers were used in preparing the TCRbeta library. TCRdb passed the PCR reads through MiXCR, listing each CDR3 protein once. The sample has about 240,000 distinct CDR3 sequences, around 12% seen once; the top ten hold around 2.5%. Sequences were derived from PBMCs from the stem cell graft donor, sampled from the stem cell graft. The receptor set was obtained from a human donor who donated a stem cell graft to a child with acute lymphoblastic leukemia.

This clonotype appeared once. The rearrangement joins TRBV2 to TRBJ1-5; 10 nucleotides align to TRBD1. Germline V gene lookup returns CDR1 SNHLY and CDR2 FYNNEI. CDR3 length equals 15 residues. V was pared by 7 bases and J by 3 bases, with 6 bases of the junction left unmatched. CDR3 nucleotides: TGTGCCAGCATACTTGACAGGGGGCCCAATCAGCCCCAGCATTTT. Encoded protein: CASILDRGPNQPQHF.

Ten or more counts support this clonotype. V is TRBV6-6 and J is TRBJ1-2; D is perhaps TRBD1 (6 bases). This CDR3 is built from 13 residues. V was pared by 5 bases and J by 8 bases, with 15 bases between. Per germline, CDR1 MNHNY and CDR2 SVGAGI (reference sequence). CDR3 protein: CASSHRELEGYTF. CDR3 nucleotide sequence: TGTGCCAGCAGTCACAGGGAACTAGAGGGCTACACCTTC.

The chain couples TRBV3-1 to TRBJ1-1; no firm D call. V gave up 0 bases and J gave up 0 bases, with 8 bases separating them. The CDR3 has 15 amino acids. Per germline, CDR1 LGHDT and CDR2 YNNKEL (reference sequence). The DNA of the CDR3 is TGTGCCAGCAGCCAAGATGGAGGGATGAACACTGAAGCTTTCTTT. This translates into CASSQDGGMNTEAFF.

This clonotype showed up many times. The chain carries TRBV6-5 and TRBJ2-7; the D gene is possibly TRBD1 (5 bases). Trimming removed 2 bases from V and 1 base from J, with 9 bases in between. The CDR3 extends over 14 amino acids. Germline lookup yields CDR1 MNHEY and CDR2 SVGAGI. The CDR3, as DNA: TGTGCCAGCAGTTACGCTTGGACATCCTACGAGCAGTACTTC. Translation: CASSYAWTSYEQYF.

There are many counts of this clonotype. The rearrangement joins TRBV5-1 to TRBJ1-1; D is possibly TRBD1 (5 bases). This CDR3 comprises 12 residues. Looked up from germline, CDR1 is SGHRS and CDR2 is YFSETQ. Trimming shortened V by 2 bases and J by 8 bases, and 10 bases separated the two germline ends. Written as DNA, the CDR3 is TGCGCCAGCAGCTTTGGCGGGGGGGAAGCTTTCTTT. Translation: CASSFGGGEAFF.

This clonotype was detected ten times or more. This chain joins TRBV5-6 and TRBJ2-2; D gene ambiguous. The V end lost 1 base, the J end lost 7 bases, and 8 bases lay between the germline ends. This CDR3 contains 13 residues. The germline V gene has CDR1 SGHDT and CDR2 YYEEEE. CDR3 coding DNA: TGTGCCAGCAGCTTGTTGGCTGGCGGGGAGCTGTTTTTT. Translating it yields CASSLLAGGELFF.

This clonotype has ten or more counts. V is TRBV9 and J is TRBJ2-3; D unresolved. Looked up from germline, CDR1 is SGDLS and CDR2 is YYNGEE. The length of the CDR3 is 14 residues. The V gene lost 2 bases and the J gene lost 0 bases, with 7 bases spanning the gap. Here the CDR3 reads CASSVGGSTDTQYF. CDR3 nucleotides: TGTGCCAGCAGCGTCGGTGGGAGCACAGATACGCAGTATTTT.

The chain recombines TRBV6-5 with TRBJ1-1; tentatively, D is TRBD1 (5 bases). Deletions cut 6 bases from V and 4 bases from J, with 12 bases between. Germline CDR1 is MNHEY and CDR2 is SVGAGI. The CDR3 extends over 13 amino acids. The CDR3: CASRQPGGTEAFF. Written as DNA, the CDR3 is TGTGCCAGCAGACAACCTGGGGGCACTGAAGCTTTCTTT.

This clonotype was counted many times. This chain joins TRBV5-1 and TRBJ2-7, with D uncertain. CDR1 and CDR2 (germline): SGHRS, YFSETQ. The CDR3 consists of 17 residues. Trimming cost V 3 bases and J 1 base, with 20 bases left between them. The CDR3 spells CASSSSTAGEESYEQYF. CDR3 nucleotide sequence: TGCGCCAGCAGCTCTTCCACCGCCGGAGAAGAATCCTACGAGCAGTACTTC.

A few counts support this clonotype. This sequence joins TRBV12-3 or TRBV12-4 and TRBJ2-1; 7 bases are a match to TRBD1. The J segment lost 9 bases and the V segment lost 5 bases, leaving 10 bases of the junction unmatched. The CDR3 sequence is 14 residues long. The chain's CDR3 is CASSPTGPVGEQFF. CDR3 nucleotides: TGTGCCAGCAGTCCGACAGGGCCAGTCGGTGAGCAGTTCTTC.

This clonotype has ten or more counts. The chain recombines TRBV20-1 with TRBJ2-1; D uncertain. The CDR3 has 13 amino acids. Germline assignment: CDR1 DFQATT and CDR2 SNEGSKA (reference sequence). Trimming took off 6 bases at V and 6 bases at J, with 15 bases between the two ends. The CDR3 DNA sequence: TGCAGTGCCCCTGGGCAGTTCGCCAATGAGCAGTTCTTC. Protein: CSAPGQFANEQFF.

Many counts were recorded for this clonotype. This chain joins TRBV11-2 and TRBJ2-5, with TRBD1 identical over 9 bases. The CDR3 runs 15 residues. V lost 6 bases to trimming and J lost 5 bases; unmatched junction nucleotides: 10. Germline values: CDR1 SGHAT, CDR2 FQNNGV. The CDR3, as DNA: TGTGCCAGCAGTCTTGGGACAGGGTTTTATGAGACCCAGTACTTC. Amino acids: CASSLGTGFYETQYF. Using reference TRBV11-2 and TRBJ2-5 for the parts outside the CDR3, the full variable domain is EAGVAQSPRYKIIEKRQSVAFWCNPISGHATLYWYQQILGQGPKLLIQFQNNGVVDDSQLPKDRFSAERLKGVDSTLKIQPAKLEDSAVYLCASSLGTGFYETQYFGPGTRLLVL.

This sequence joins TRBV18 and TRBJ1-1; D is uncertain. This CDR3 has 13 amino acids. V was trimmed by 6 bases and J by 4 bases, leaving 12 bases between them. The V gene's germline CDR1 is KGHSH and CDR2 LQKENI. CDR3 nucleotide sequence: TGTGCCAGCTCTCTTGTTTCAAGCACTGAAGCTTTCTTT. It specifies CASSLVSSTEAFF. Full variable domain (outside the CDR3, taken from reference TRBV18 and TRBJ1-1): NAGVMQNPRHLVRRRGQEARLRCSPMKGHSHVYWYRQLPEEGLKFMVYLQKENIIDESGMPKERFSAEFPKEGPSILRIQQVVRGDSAAYFCASSLVSSTEAFFGQGTRLTVV.

This clonotype was seen ten or more times. V usage is TRBV4-1 and J usage is TRBJ2-5, with 8 bases identical to TRBD2. The CDR3 loop spans 15 amino acids. CDR1 MGHRA and CDR2 YSYEKL come from the germline V gene. V dropped 0 bases and J dropped 4; count of bases not matched to a gene: 4. The CDR3 region has the DNA TGCGCCAGCAGCCAAGATGGGCTAGCGGGAGAGACCCAGTACTTC. Amino acids: CASSQDGLAGETQYF.

This chain uses TRBV7-9 with TRBJ2-3; D is possibly TRBD1 (5 bases). Trimming cost V 5 bases and J 2 bases, with 11 bases left between them. Per germline, CDR1 SEHNR and CDR2 FQNEAQ (reference sequence). The CDR3 spans 14 residues. CDR3 bases: TGTGCCAGCAGCCGACAGACATCCACAGATACGCAGTATTTT. Its translation is CASSRQTSTDTQYF.

This clonotype appeared a few times. The chain is built from TRBV11-2 and TRBJ2-5, with 12 bases lining up with TRBD2. The CDR3 spans 19 residues. V shed 5 bases and J 6 bases; nucleotides not matched to a gene: 19. Per the germline V gene, CDR1 is SGHAT and CDR2 is FQNNGV. CDR3 nucleotide sequence: TGTGCCAGCAGCCCAAGAACTAGCGGGAGGAAGATCGGGTGGAAGACCCAGTACTTC. The encoded protein is CASSPRTSGRKIGWKTQYF.

This clonotype was recorded a few times. V and J are TRBV30 and TRBJ2-1; D not resolved. The V end lost 5 bases, the J end lost 0 bases, and 11 bases lay between the germline ends. CDR1 and CDR2 (germline): GTSNPN, SVGIG (reference sequence). The CDR3 sequence is 14 residues long. The CDR3 coding sequence is TGTGCCTGGCTACGGCAGAGCTCCTACAATGAGCAGTTCTTC. Amino acids: CAWLRQSSYNEQFF.

Many counts were recorded for this clonotype. DNA of the CDR3: TGCGCCAGCAGCCTCCGGCACAGCTCGAACACCGGGGAGCTGTTTTTT. Its translation is CASSLRHSSNTGELFF. The V call is TRBV5-1, the J call TRBJ2-2; no clear D. The CDR3 covers 16 residues. Trimming took 4 bases from V and 0 from J, leaving 13 bases between them. The V gene's germline CDR1 is SGHRS and CDR2 YFSETQ.

V is TRBV11-2 and J is TRBJ2-1; D possibly corresponds to TRBD1 (6 bases). This CDR3 has 15 amino acids. The V gene's germline CDR1 is SGHAT and CDR2 FQNNGV. The V end was cut by 8 bases, the J end by 4 bases, with 18 bases between. CDR3 sequence (DNA): TGTGCCAGCGCGCCTACAGGGCAAACTTACAATGAGCAGTTCTTC. Protein sequence: CASAPTGQTYNEQFF.

This clonotype was counted many times. The chain is built from TRBV2 and TRBJ2-7; no clear D. CDR3 length equals 13 residues. The V end was cut by 6 bases, the J end by 1 base, with 10 bases between. Germline assignment: CDR1 SNHLY and CDR2 FYNNEI. The CDR3 DNA reads as TGTGCCAGCAGGGACCCCCGATCCTACGAGCAGTACTTC. Translation gives CASRDPRSYEQYF.

In this sample, this clonotype turned up many times. The V call is TRBV5-1, the J call TRBJ1-1; no definite D call. Between the trimmed V and J ends, which lost 3 bases and 5 bases, there was a span of 11 bases. Germline V CDR1 and CDR2: SGHRS, YFSETQ. The CDR3 runs to 13 residues. CDR3 sequence (DNA): TGCGCCAGCAGCTCGAATCATGGGACTGAAGCTTTCTTT. Protein: CASSSNHGTEAFF. Supplemented by reference TRBV5-1 and TRBJ1-1, the full variable domain reads KAGVTQTPRYLIKTRGQQVTLSCSPISGHRSVSWYQQTPGQGLQFLFEYFSETQRNKGNFPGRFSGRQFSNSRSEMNVSTLELGDSALYLCASSSNHGTEAFFGQGTRLTVV.

This clonotype has more than one count but fewer than ten. The rearrangement uses TRBV25-1 and TRBJ2-7; 9 nucleotides line up with TRBD1. The length of the CDR3 is 15 residues. Trimming at V came to 4 bases and at J to 9 bases, leaving 13 bases not matched to a gene. Germline assignment: CDR1 MGHDK and CDR2 SYGVNS. The CDR3 region is CASSGYLDRGIRQYF. As DNA, the CDR3 is TGTGCCAGCAGTGGTTACCTGGACAGGGGAATTCGGCAGTACTTC.

The sample holds a few counts of this clonotype. The chain employs TRBV7-1 and TRBJ2-1; TRBD2 matches 7 bases. TRBV7-1 is filed as an ORF, its function uncertain. CDR3 length: 22 amino acids. Unmatched junction bases numbered 26, after V lost 3 bases and J lost 3 bases. The CDR3 sequence is CASSSTHWGGKGPSGIYNEQFF. The CDR3 DNA reads TGTGCCAGCAGCTCGACCCATTGGGGGGGAAAAGGGCCTAGCGGAATCTACAATGAGCAGTTCTTC.

The rearrangement joins TRBV19 to TRBJ2-1; 9 nucleotides match TRBD2. Germline CDR1 is LNHDA and CDR2 is SQIVND (reference sequence). The CDR3 loop spans 15 amino acids. The V gene end was trimmed by 3 bases and the J gene end by 5 bases; junction bases not matched to a gene: 5. The CDR3 DNA follows: TGTGCCAGTAGTATCGGCGGGAGGGGCCACAATGAGCAGTTCTTC. This sequence encodes CASSIGGRGHNEQFF. Complete variable domain (other parts from reference TRBV19 and TRBJ2-1): DGGITQSPKYLFRKEGQNVTLSCEQNLNHDAMYWYRQDPGQGLRLIYYSQIVNDFQKGDIAEGYSVSREKKESFPLTVTSAQKNPTAFYLCASSIGGRGHNEQFFGPGTRLTVL.

At least ten counts were recorded for this clonotype. The CDR3 DNA sequence: TGTGCCAGCAGCCGAGACAGGGTAAATCTCCACACCTTC. It translates to CASSRDRVNLHTF. The chain joins TRBV27 to TRBJ1-2; 7 bases match TRBD1. The V gene's germline CDR1 is MNHEY and CDR2 SMNVEV (reference sequence). Trimming removed 6 bases from V and 12 bases from J; junction bases left unmatched: 13. This CDR3 is 13 amino acids long.

This clonotype was counted at least ten times. The chain uses TRBV5-1 and TRBJ2-5; 7 positions agree with TRBD1. After removal of 4 bases from V and 3 bases from J, the junction contained 15 bases not matched to a gene. The V gene's germline CDR1 is SGHRS and CDR2 YFSETQ. CDR3 length equals 17 residues. Written as DNA, the CDR3 is TGCGCCAGCAGCCTCTTTCCAACCGACAGGGAAAAAGAGACCCAGTACTTC. This gives the protein CASSLFPTDREKETQYF.

This clonotype has a count of ten or more. CDR3 loop: CASSQIRGDSYNEQFF. Here the CDR3 DNA reads TGTGCCAGCAGCCAAATAAGGGGGGACAGCTACAATGAGCAGTTCTTC. J is TRBJ2-1 and V is TRBV14; tentative D call: TRBD1 (7 bases). The V gene lost 2 bases and the J gene lost 3 bases, with 14 bases spanning the gap. The CDR3 sequence is 16 residues long. Germline CDR1 is SGHDN and CDR2 is FVKESK.

The sample holds many counts of this clonotype. The CDR3 nucleotides are TGCAGTGCTAGACTAGGGGGTTCTCAAAACATTCAGTACTTC. This translates into CSARLGGSQNIQYF. V and J are TRBV20-1 and TRBJ2-4; D perhaps matches TRBD1 (6 bases). The CDR3 is made up of 14 amino acids. Germline-derived CDR1 and CDR2 are DFQATT and SNEGSKA (reference sequence). V lost 2 bases and J lost 5, with 13 bases in between.

In its sample, this clonotype was seen many times. The chain carries TRBV5-1 and TRBJ1-5; D gene uncertain. The CDR3 is made up of 13 amino acids. CDR1 is SGHRS, CDR2 YFSETQ, per germline. Trimming shortened V by 1 base and J by 6 bases, and 8 bases separated the two germline ends. CDR3 residues: CASSLRGSQPQHF. Here the CDR3 DNA reads TGCGCCAGCAGCTTGCGAGGGAGTCAGCCCCAGCATTTT.

This clonotype appeared many times. The chain employs TRBV29-1 and TRBJ2-2, with D hard to call. V was clipped by 4 bases and J by 5 bases, with 14 bases between them. The CDR3 has 14 amino acids. The V gene's germline CDR1 is SQVTM and CDR2 ANQGSEA. The CDR3 region has the DNA TGCAGCGTTGGTCGCTCGTTGTCGACCGGGGAGCTGTTTTTT. This sequence encodes CSVGRSLSTGELFF.